This TCR beta chain derives from a study of blood T cells in healthy people across ages. Turning to the study itself: Template switching retrieved approximately one barcoded beta molecule for each two T cells. The study, taken as a whole, reports: Per million T cells, the diversity of TCR beta decreased roughly linearly as age advanced.

With 4 bases clipped from V and 5 bases from J, the junction kept 9 bases outside the gene matches. In germline, CDR1 is SGHRS, CDR2 YFSETQ. The CDR3 is 15 amino acids. Sample-barcoded 5' priming and a J-beta primer mix drove a second PCR of roughly 6 to 12 cycles. TCRdb fed the 5' RACE reads into MiXCR, producing one record per CDR3 protein. The table has over 750,000 distinct CDR3 sequences, roughly 25% seen once. This clonotype occurred a few times. What it binds is unknown. Separately, the same data were catalogued under a study of T cells of mothers and their children.

Source material: blood. The receptor's source is a boy aged 5-17 years in good health. The rearrangement uses TRBV5-1 and TRBJ2-1; TRBD1 matches at 7 bases. The CDR3 region has the DNA TGCGCCAGCAGCATAGACAGGGTTGGAGACAATGAGCAGTTCTTC. This codes for CASSIDRVGDNEQFF.